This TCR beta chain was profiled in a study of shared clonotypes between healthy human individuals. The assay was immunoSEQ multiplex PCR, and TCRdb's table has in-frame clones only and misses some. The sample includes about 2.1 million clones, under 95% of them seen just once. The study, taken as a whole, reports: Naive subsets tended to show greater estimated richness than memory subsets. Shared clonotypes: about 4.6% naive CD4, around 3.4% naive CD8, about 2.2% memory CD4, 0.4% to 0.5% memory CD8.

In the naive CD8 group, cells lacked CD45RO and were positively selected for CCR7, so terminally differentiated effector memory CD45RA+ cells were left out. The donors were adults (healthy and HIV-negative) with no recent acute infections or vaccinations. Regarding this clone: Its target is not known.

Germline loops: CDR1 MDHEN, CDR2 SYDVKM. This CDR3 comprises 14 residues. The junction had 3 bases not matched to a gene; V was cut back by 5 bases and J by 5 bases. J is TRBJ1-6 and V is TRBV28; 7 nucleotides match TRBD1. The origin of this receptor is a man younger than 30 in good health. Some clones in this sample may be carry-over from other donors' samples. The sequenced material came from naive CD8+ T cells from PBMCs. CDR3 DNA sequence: TGTGCCAGCAGTCCCAGGGGGGATAATTCACCCCTCCACTTT. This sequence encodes CASSPRGDNSPLHF.